This T cell receptor (beta chain) was sequenced during a study of T cells after yellow fever vaccination. Generation of TCR cDNA used 5'RACE template switching (which added a universal primer site and UMIs). TCRdb reprocessed the 5' RACE reads via MiXCR and lists one record per CDR3 protein. This table has 200,000 to 300,000 distinct CDR3 sequences, approximately 13% appearing once. Whole-study results and caveats: On re-exposure, the response was weaker but peaked faster, at day 5 versus 15. CD4 and CD8 compartments shared a small share of clonotypes, likely from convergent recombination.

Germline values: CDR1 SEHNR, CDR2 FQNEAQ (reference sequence). CDR3 length: 16 residues. Trimming removed 4 bases from V and 4 bases from J; junction bases left unmatched: 6. Concerning this clonotype: The antigen is unknown.

The receptor was derived from a man in his thirties or forties who received the YFV17D yellow fever vaccine. The specimen was CD4+ T cells sorted from PBMCs, collected 45 days after the yellow fever booster vaccination. This sequence joins TRBV7-9 and TRBJ2-1; TRBD2 matches at 11 bases. The CDR3 bases are TGTGCCAGCAGCTCATCCGGGACTAGCGGATACAATGAGCAGTTCTTC. It yields the protein CASSSSGTSGYNEQFF.